The T cell receptor beta chain described here comes from a study of B cell selection in AIRE deficiency. The sorted conventional CD4 T cells were gated as CD4+CD127+. This CDR3 is built from 14 residues. Germline V CDR1 and CDR2: SGHAT, FQNNGV. With 5 bases clipped from V and 7 bases from J, the junction kept 11 bases outside the gene matches. Overall study results and limits: With only TCRbeta sequenced, over 30% of shared healthy Treg sequences overlapped Tconv. Healthy donors alone shared roughly 32% of approximately 3,500 Treg sequences; patients alone approximately 9.4%.

In the authors' workflow: Around 1.1x10^5 patient and some 1.4x10^5 healthy donor in-frame TCRbeta sequences came from conventional T cells. The method was immunoSEQ multiplex PCR; TCRdb's version includes in-frame clones alone and lacks a portion of them. V, J and clone size are taken as reported in that table, and D and trimming were inferred from the DNA itself. The table records roughly 25,000 clones, roughly 97% of them present only once. For this clone: What it binds is not known.

Source material: CD4+CD127+ conventional T cells sorted from PBMCs. The chain joins TRBV11-2 to TRBJ2-7; 7 bases align to TRBD2. The origin of this receptor is a human donor in good health. CDR3 sequence: CASSLSAGSGEQYF. In nucleotides, the CDR3 is TGTGCCAGCAGCCTGTCAGCGGGATCCGGGGAGCAGTACTTC.